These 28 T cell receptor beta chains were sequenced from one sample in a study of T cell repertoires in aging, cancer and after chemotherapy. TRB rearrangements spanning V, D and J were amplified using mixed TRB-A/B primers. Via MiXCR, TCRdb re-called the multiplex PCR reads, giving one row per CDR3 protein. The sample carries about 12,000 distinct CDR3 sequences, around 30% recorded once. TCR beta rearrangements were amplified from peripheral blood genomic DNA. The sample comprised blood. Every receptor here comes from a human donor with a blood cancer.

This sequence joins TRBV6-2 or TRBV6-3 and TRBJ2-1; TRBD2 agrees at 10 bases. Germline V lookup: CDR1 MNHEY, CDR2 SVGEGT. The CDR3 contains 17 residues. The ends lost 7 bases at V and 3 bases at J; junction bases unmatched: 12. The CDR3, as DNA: TGTGCCAGCAACCGCCCGACTAGCGGGCAAATCTACAATGAGCAGTTCTTC. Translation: CASNRPTSGQIYNEQFF.

The CDR3 coding sequence is TGCGCCAGCAGCCAAGATCAGACTAGCGGGACTAAGTACTTC. Translated: CASSQDQTSGTKYF. The rearrangement links TRBV4-3 to TRBJ2-4; 11 positions match TRBD2. This CDR3 contains 14 residues. V was clipped by 0 bases and J by 14 bases; unmatched bases: 6. Germline CDR1 and CDR2: LGHNA and YSLEER.

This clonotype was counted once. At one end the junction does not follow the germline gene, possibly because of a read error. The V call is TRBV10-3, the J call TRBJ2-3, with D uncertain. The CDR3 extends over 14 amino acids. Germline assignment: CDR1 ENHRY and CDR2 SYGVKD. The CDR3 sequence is CASSFGLELDTQYF. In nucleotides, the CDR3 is TGTGCCAGCAGTTTTGGTTTGGAACTTGATACGCAGTATTTT.

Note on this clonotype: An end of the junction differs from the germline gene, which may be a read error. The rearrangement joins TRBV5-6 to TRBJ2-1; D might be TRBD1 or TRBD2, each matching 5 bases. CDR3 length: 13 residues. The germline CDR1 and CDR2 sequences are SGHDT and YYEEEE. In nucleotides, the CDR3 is TGCGCCAGCAGCCGGGACCCGGACAATGAGCAGTTCTTC. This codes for CASSRDPDNEQFF.

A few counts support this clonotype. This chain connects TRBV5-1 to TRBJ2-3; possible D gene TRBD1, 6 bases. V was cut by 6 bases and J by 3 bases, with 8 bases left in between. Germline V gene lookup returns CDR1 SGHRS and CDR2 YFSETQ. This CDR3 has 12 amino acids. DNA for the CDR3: TGCGCCAGCACAGGGGTTACAGATACGCAGTATTTT. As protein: CASTGVTDTQYF.

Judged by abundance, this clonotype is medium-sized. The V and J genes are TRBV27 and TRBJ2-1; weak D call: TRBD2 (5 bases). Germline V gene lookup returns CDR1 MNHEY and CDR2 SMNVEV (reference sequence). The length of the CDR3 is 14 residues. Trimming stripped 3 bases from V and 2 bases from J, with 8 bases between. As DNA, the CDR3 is TGTGCCAGCAGTTTGGACGGGGCCTACAATGAGCAGTTCTTC. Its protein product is CASSLDGAYNEQFF.

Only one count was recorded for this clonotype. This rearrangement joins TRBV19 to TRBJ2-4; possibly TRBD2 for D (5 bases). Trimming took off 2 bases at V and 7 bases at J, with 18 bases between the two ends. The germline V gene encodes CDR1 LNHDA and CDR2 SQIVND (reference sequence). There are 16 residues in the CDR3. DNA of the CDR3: TGTGCCAGTAGTATATCCGAGACTAAGAGTTGGAACATTCAGTACTTC. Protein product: CASSISETKSWNIQYF.

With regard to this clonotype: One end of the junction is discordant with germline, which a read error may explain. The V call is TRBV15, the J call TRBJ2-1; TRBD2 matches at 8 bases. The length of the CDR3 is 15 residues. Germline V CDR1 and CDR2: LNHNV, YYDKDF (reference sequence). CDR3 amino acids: CATEGWSGSYNKQFF. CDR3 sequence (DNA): TGTGCCACCGAAGGGTGGAGCGGGAGTTACAATAAGCAGTTCTTC.

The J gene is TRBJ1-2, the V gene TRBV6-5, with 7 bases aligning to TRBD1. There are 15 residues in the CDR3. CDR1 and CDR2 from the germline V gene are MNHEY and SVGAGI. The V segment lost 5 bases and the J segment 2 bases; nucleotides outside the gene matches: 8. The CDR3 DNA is TGTGCCAGCAGTGAAGCCTGGACAGGCAACTATGGCTACACCTTC. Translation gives CASSEAWTGNYGYTF.

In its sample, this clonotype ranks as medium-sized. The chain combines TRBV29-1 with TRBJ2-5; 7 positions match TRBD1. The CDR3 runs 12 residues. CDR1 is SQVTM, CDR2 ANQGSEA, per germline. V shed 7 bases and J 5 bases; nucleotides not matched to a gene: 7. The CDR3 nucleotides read TGCAGCGCGACAGGGATCCTGGAGACCCAGTACTTC. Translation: CSATGILETQYF. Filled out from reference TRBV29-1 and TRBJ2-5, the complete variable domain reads SAVISQKPSRDICQRGTSLTIQCQVDSQVTMMFWYRQQPGQSLTLIATANQGSEATYESGFVIDKFPISRPNLTFSTLTVSNMSPEDSSIYLCSATGILETQYFGPGTRLLVL.

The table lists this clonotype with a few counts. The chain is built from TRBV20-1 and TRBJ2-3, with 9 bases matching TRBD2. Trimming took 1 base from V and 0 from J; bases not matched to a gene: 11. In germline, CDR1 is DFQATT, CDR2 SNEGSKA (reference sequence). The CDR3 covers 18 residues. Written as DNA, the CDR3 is TGCAGTGCTAGAGGGGTAGCGGGAGAGCGGACTAGCACAGATACGCAGTATTTT. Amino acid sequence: CSARGVAGERTSTDTQYF.

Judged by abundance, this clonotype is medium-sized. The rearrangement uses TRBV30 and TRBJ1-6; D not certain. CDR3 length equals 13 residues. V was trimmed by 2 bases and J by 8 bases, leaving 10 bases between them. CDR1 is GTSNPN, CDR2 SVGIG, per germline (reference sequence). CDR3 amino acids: CAWSINRDSPLHF. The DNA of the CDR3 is TGTGCCTGGAGTATCAATCGGGATTCACCCCTCCACTTT.

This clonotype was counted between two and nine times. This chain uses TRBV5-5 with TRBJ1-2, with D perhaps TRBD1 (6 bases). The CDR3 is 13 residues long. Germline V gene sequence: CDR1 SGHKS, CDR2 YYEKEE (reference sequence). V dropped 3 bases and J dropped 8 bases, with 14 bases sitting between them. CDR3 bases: TGTGCCAGCAGCTCCGGGACACAAGGCGGCTACACCTTC. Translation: CASSSGTQGGYTF. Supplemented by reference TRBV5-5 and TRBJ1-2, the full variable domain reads DAGVTQSPTHLIKTRGQQVTLRCSPISGHKSVSWYQQVLGQGPQFIFQYYEKEERGRGNFPDRFSARQFPNYSSELNVNALLLGDSALYLCASSSGTQGGYTFGSGTRLTVV.

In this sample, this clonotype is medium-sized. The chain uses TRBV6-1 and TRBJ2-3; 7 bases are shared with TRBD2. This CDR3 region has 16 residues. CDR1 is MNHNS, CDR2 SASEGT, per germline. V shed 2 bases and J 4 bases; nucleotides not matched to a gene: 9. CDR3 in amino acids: CASSEPAGVRSDTQYF. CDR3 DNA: TGTGCCAGCAGTGAACCGGCGGGAGTCCGATCAGATACGCAGTATTTT.

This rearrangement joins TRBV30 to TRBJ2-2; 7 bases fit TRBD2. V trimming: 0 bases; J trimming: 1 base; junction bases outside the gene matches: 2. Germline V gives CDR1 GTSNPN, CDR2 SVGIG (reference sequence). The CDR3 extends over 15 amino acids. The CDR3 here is CAWSVLAENTGELFF. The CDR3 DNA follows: TGTGCCTGGAGTGTCCTAGCGGAGAACACCGGGGAGCTGTTTTTT.

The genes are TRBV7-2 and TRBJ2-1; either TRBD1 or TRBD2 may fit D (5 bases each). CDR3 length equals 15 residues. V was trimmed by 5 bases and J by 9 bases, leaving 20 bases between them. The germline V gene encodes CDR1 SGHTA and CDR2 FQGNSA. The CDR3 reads CASSPTGPPGFEQFF. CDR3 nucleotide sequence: TGTGCCAGCAGCCCTACAGGTCCCCCGGGATTTGAGCAGTTCTTC. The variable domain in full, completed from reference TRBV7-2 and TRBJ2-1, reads GAGVSQSPSNKVTEKGKDVELRCDPISGHTALYWYRQSLGQGLEFLIYFQGNSAPDKSGLPSDRFSAERTGGSVSTLTIQRTQQEDSAVYLCASSPTGPPGFEQFFGPGTRLTVL.

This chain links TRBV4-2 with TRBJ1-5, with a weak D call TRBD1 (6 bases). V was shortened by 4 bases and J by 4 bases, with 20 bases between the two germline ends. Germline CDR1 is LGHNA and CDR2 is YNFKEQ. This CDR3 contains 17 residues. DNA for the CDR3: TGTGCCAGCAGCCCGAACAGGGACCTCGACTCTAATCAGCCCCAGCATTTT. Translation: CASSPNRDLDSNQPQHF.

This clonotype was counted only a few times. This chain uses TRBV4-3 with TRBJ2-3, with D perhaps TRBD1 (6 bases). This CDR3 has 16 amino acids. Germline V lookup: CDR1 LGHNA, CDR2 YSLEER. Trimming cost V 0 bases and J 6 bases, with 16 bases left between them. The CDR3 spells CASSQEWISQGDTQYF. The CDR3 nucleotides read TGCGCCAGCAGCCAAGAGTGGATATCCCAGGGGGATACGCAGTATTTT.

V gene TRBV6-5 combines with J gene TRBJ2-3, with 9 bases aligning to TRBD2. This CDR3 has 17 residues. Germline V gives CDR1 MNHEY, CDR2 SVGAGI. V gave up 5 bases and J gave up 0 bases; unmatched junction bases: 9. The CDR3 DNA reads TGTGCCAGCAGTGACGGACTAAGCGGGAGGAGCACAGATACGCAGTATTTT. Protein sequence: CASSDGLSGRSTDTQYF.

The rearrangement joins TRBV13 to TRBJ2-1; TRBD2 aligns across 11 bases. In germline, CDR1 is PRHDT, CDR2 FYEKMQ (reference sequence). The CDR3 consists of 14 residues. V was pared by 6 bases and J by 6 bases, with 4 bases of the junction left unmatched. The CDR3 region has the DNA TGTGCCAGCAGAGTAGCGGGGGGGCGCAATGAGCAGTTCTTC. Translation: CASRVAGGRNEQFF.

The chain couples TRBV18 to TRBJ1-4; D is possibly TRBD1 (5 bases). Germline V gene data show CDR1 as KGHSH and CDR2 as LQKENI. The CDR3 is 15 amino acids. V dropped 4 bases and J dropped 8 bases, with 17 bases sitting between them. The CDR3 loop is CASSLDRILSEKLFF. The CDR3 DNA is TGTGCCAGCTCACTTGACAGAATTCTTTCCGAAAAACTGTTTTTT.

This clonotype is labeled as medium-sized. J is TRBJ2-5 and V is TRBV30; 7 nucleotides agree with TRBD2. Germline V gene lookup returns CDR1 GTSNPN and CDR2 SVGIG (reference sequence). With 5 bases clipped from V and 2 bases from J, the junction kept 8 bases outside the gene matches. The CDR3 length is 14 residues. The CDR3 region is CAWGGTTWQETQYF. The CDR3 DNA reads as TGTGCCTGGGGGGGGACTACCTGGCAAGAGACCCAGTACTTC.

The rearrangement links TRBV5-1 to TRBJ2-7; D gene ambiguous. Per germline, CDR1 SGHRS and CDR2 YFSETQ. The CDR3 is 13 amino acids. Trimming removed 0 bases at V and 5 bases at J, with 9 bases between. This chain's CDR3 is CASSLAPNNEQYV. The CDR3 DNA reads TGCGCCAGCAGCTTGGCCCCAAATAACGAGCAGTACGTC.

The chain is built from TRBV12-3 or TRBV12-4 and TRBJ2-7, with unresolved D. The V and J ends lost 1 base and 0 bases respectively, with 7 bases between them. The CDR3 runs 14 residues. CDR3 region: CASSLVEYSYEQYF. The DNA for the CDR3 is TGTGCCAGCAGTTTAGTTGAATACTCCTACGAGCAGTACTTC.

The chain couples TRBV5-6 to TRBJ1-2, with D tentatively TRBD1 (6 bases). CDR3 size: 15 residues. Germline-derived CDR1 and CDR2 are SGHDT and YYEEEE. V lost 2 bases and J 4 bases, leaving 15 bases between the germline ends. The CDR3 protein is CASSFYAGASYGYTF. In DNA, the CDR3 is TGTGCCAGCAGCTTCTATGCAGGGGCGAGCTATGGCTACACCTTC.

The CDR3 reads CASSQDRTGNYGYTF. For the CDR3, the DNA is TGCGCCAGCAGCCAAGATAGGACAGGGAACTATGGCTACACCTTC. The chain employs TRBV4-3 and TRBJ1-2; the match to TRBD1 covers 8 bases. The CDR3 has 15 amino acids. CDR1 and CDR2 (germline): LGHNA, YSLEER. The ends lost 0 bases at V and 2 bases at J; junction bases unmatched: 2.

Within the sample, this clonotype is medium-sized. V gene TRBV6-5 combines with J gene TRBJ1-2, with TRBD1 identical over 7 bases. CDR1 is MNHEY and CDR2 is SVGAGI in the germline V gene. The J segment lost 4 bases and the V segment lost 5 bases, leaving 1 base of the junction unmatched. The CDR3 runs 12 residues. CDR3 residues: CASSGQAYGYTF. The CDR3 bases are TGTGCCAGCAGTGGACAGGCCTATGGCTACACCTTC.

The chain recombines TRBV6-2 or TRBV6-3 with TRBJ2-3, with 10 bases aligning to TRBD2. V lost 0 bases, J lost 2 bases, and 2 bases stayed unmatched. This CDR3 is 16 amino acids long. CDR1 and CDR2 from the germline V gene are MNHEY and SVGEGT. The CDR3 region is CASSYSSGGATDTQYF. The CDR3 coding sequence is TGTGCCAGCAGTTACTCGAGCGGGGGGGCCACAGATACGCAGTATTTT.